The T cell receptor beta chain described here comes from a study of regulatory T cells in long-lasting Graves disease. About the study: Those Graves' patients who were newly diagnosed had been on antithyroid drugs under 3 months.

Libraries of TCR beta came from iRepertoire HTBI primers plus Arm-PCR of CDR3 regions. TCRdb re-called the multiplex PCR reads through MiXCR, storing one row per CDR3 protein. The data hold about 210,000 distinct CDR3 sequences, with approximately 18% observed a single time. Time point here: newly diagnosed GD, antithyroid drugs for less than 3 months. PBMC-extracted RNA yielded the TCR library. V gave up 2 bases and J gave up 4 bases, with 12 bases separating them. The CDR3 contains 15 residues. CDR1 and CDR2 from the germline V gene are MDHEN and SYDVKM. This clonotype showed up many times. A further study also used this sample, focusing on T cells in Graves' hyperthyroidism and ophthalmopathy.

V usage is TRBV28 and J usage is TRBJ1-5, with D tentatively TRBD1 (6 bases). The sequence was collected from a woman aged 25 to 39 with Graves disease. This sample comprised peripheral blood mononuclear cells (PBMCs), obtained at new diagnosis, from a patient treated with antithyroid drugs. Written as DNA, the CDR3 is TGTGCCAGCAGTTTAGCGCAGGGGAAGAATCAGCCCCAGCATTTT. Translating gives CASSLAQGKNQPQHF.